Listed here are 15 T cell receptor beta chains from one sample, sequenced in a study of cytomegalovirus exposure and HLA in healthy donors. 13 Jbeta primers and 60 Vbeta primers were used for the PCR. TCRdb's table, derived via immunoSEQ multiplex PCR, lists solely in-frame clones and lacks some. The sample holds 150,000 to 200,000 clones, 75% to 80% seen once. Sequences were obtained from PBMCs. The receptor source for this set is a middle-aged woman in good health and CMV-seronegative.

This rearrangement joins TRBV7-2 to TRBJ2-1; maybe TRBD2 (5 bases). Germline V gene data show CDR1 as SGHTA and CDR2 as FQGNSA. V was trimmed by 3 bases and J by 5 bases, leaving 14 bases between them. CDR3 length: 15 amino acids. The CDR3 loop is CASSFIGRGNNEQFF. CDR3 nucleotide sequence: TGTGCCAGCAGCTTCATCGGACGGGGAAACAATGAGCAGTTCTTC.

The CDR3 loop reads CASSYSFGGTGVETF. The CDR3 coding sequence is TGTGCCAGCAGTTACTCGTTTGGTGGGACAGGGGTGGAGACCTTC. The chain uses TRBV6-6 and TRBJ1-2; 10 bases align to TRBD1. The CDR3 spans 15 residues. The V gene's germline CDR1 is MNHNY and CDR2 SVGAGI (reference sequence). Trimming at V came to 0 bases and at J to 14 bases, leaving 12 bases not matched to a gene.

This clone was counted only a few times. This rearrangement joins TRBV27 to TRBJ1-2, with D possibly being TRBD1 (6 bases). This CDR3 comprises 18 residues. Germline CDR1 reads MNHEY; CDR2 reads SMNVEV (reference sequence). Trimming removed 5 bases at V and 3 bases at J, with 25 bases between. The CDR3 is CASSLTPFIQGSDYGYTF. CDR3 nucleotide sequence: TGTGCCAGCAGTCTGACCCCGTTTATACAGGGATCGGACTATGGCTACACCTTC.

The chain uses TRBV4-1 and TRBJ1-4, with unresolved D. The V gene lost 1 base and the J gene lost 8 bases, with 20 bases spanning the gap. CDR3 size: 17 residues. Looked up from germline, CDR1 is MGHRA and CDR2 is YSYEKL. Written as DNA, the CDR3 is TGCGCCAGCAGCCAAGGGTTGGTGGCCAGGCAAGACGAAAAACTGTTTTTT. This translates into CASSQGLVARQDEKLFF.

As for this clone: One end of the junction is discordant with germline, which a read error may explain. The chain has TRBV6-4 and TRBJ1-2, with a tentative D call TRBD1 (5 bases). CDR1 MRHNA and CDR2 SNTAGT come from the germline V gene. CDR3 length: 14 amino acids. CDR3: CASSDSFDSSVGIF. The CDR3 DNA sequence: TGTGCCAGCAGTGACTCGTTCGACAGCTCGGTTGGGATCTTC.

The chain employs TRBV5-1 and TRBJ2-7; possible D gene TRBD1, 5 bases. CDR3 length: 14 residues. V was pared by 4 bases and J by 2 bases, with 13 bases between. Germline V gene lookup returns CDR1 SGHRS and CDR2 YFSETQ. The CDR3 sequence: CASSVAGKTYEQYF. The CDR3 DNA reads as TGCGCCAGCAGCGTGGCAGGGAAGACCTACGAGCAGTACTTC.

V usage is TRBV15 and J usage is TRBJ2-6; 7 nucleotides line up with TRBD2. Trimming removed 5 bases from V and 0 bases from J; junction bases left unmatched: 10. CDR1 is LNHNV and CDR2 is YYDKDF in the germline V gene (reference sequence). This CDR3 has 18 amino acids. The CDR3 here is CATSLGLVVSSGANVLTF. Here the CDR3 DNA reads TGTGCCACCAGCCTCGGACTAGTCGTCTCCTCTGGGGCCAACGTCCTGACTTTC.

Worth noting for this clone: The junction departs from the called germline gene at one end, perhaps through a read error. The rearrangement joins TRBV5-4 to TRBJ2-7; 11 bases align to TRBD2. Germline-derived CDR1 and CDR2 are SGHNT and YYREEE (reference sequence). CDR3 size: 13 residues. CDR3 in amino acids: CASSATSGGPQNF. The CDR3 region has the DNA TGTGCCAGCAGCGCTACTAGCGGGGGCCCCCAGAACTTC.

The gene calls are TRBV4-2 and TRBJ2-5; 7 bases are shared with TRBD2. V dropped 0 bases and J dropped 1; count of bases not matched to a gene: 2. Germline-derived CDR1 and CDR2 are LGHNA and YNFKEQ. The CDR3 runs to 15 residues. The CDR3 loop is CASSQETSPQETQYF. DNA for the CDR3: TGTGCCAGCAGCCAAGAGACTAGCCCCCAAGAGACCCAGTACTTC.

The rearrangement uses TRBV5-6 and TRBJ1-2; D possibly corresponds to TRBD1 (6 bases). V dropped 3 bases and J dropped 3 bases, with 12 bases sitting between them. CDR1 is SGHDT, CDR2 YYEEEE, per germline. The CDR3 is made up of 14 amino acids. In DNA form, the CDR3 reads TGTGCCAGCAGCTGGGGGGGGCTTGACTATGGCTACACCTTC. This gives the protein CASSWGGLDYGYTF.

Points on this clone: The identical CDR3 is also encoded by other nucleotide sequences in the sample. The chain uses TRBV6-1 and TRBJ1-1, with TRBD1 identical over 8 bases. V lost 3 bases, J lost 1 base, and 4 bases stayed unmatched. Germline-derived CDR1 and CDR2 are MNHNS and SASEGT. The CDR3 has 15 residues. The CDR3 here is CASSDRGLPNTEAFF. CDR3 bases: TGTGCCAGCAGTGACAGGGGGCTGCCGAACACTGAAGCTTTCTTT.

V and J are TRBV12-5 and TRBJ2-2; tentative D call: TRBD2 (6 bases). Germline V CDR1 and CDR2: LGHNT, FRNRAP. The germline V and J ends were trimmed by 5 bases and 0 bases, with 13 bases remaining between them. The CDR3 runs 16 residues. CDR3 sequence reads: CASGRTGTSNTGELFF. The CDR3 DNA reads as TGTGCTAGTGGTCGGACCGGGACTTCGAACACCGGGGAGCTGTTTTTT.

The V call is TRBV5-1, the J call TRBJ1-2; 9 bases are a match to TRBD1. CDR3 length: 15 amino acids. Germline loops: CDR1 SGHRS, CDR2 YFSETQ. After removal of 3 bases from V and 4 bases from J, the junction contained 7 bases not matched to a gene. CDR3 coding DNA: TGCGCCAGCAGCTCAACAGGGGGCCGGGTCTATGGCTACACCTTC. Its protein product is CASSSTGGRVYGYTF. Full variable domain (missing parts from reference TRBV5-1 and TRBJ1-2): KAGVTQTPRYLIKTRGQQVTLSCSPISGHRSVSWYQQTPGQGLQFLFEYFSETQRNKGNFPGRFSGRQFSNSRSEMNVSTLELGDSALYLCASSSTGGRVYGYTFGSGTRLTVV.

The V call is TRBV4-1, the J call TRBJ2-6, with D possibly matching TRBD1 (6 bases). Between the trimmed V and J ends, which lost 4 bases and 0 bases, there was a span of 13 bases. This CDR3 region has 17 residues. CDR1 is MGHRA, CDR2 YSYEKL, per germline. The CDR3 loop reads CASSRAAGDSGANVLTF. The CDR3 region has the DNA TGCGCCAGCAGCCGAGCCGCAGGGGACTCTGGGGCCAACGTCCTGACTTTC.

The genes are TRBV5-1 and TRBJ1-4; 8 bases are shared with TRBD1. V shed 3 bases and J 7 bases; nucleotides not matched to a gene: 5. Per the germline V gene, CDR1 is SGHRS and CDR2 is YFSETQ. The CDR3 sequence is 14 residues long. This CDR3 is CASSYGQGGEKLFF. The CDR3 DNA reads TGCGCCAGCAGCTACGGACAGGGAGGTGAAAAACTGTTTTTT.